This is a list of T cell receptor beta chains from one sample in a study of post-analysis software for immune sequencing data. Each CDR3 protein gets one entry after TCRdb re-called the PCR reads with MiXCR. This table holds approximately 770,000 distinct CDR3 sequences, more than 45% found once. The source material was blood. The receptors were gathered from a girl aged 5 to 17 with multiple sclerosis. The CDR3 runs from the conserved cysteine through the conserved F or W. The order of the fields is clone size, J gene, D gene, V gene, CDR3 protein, CDR3 DNA. D genes are given only for firm matches. Some rows have no size entry. The others give once, few or many, or a class for an expanded clone.

>.|TRBJ2-3|.|TRBV7-9
CASSSGRAPYTDTQYF
TGTGCCAGCAGCTCGGGACGAGCCCCTTACACAGATACGCAGTATTTT
>.|TRBJ2-5|TRBD2|TRBV6-6
CASSYSTLAGGEQYF
TGTGCCAGCAGTTACTCGACTCTAGCGGGAGGAGAGCAGTACTTC
>.|TRBJ2-2|TRBD1|TRBV7-3
CASSFRNRQGRNTGELFF
TGTGCCAGCAGCTTCCGCAATCGACAGGGGCGGAACACCGGGGAGCTGTTTTTT
>.|TRBJ1-1|.|TRBV12-3/TRBV12-4
CASRSKLGPDEAFF
TGTGCCAGCAGGTCCAAACTCGGACCCGATGAAGCTTTCTTT
>few|TRBJ2-3|TRBD2|TRBV28
CASSPGLAGEEDTQYF
TGTGCCAGCAGCCCGGGACTAGCGGGAGAGGAAGATACGCAGTATTTT
>many|TRBJ1-2|.|TRBV10-3
CATHREGNYGYTF
TGTGCCACTCATCGAGAGGGGAACTATGGCTACACCTTC
>.|TRBJ1-6|.|TRBV6-2/TRBV6-3
CASSSDHSPLHF
TGTGCCAGCAGTTCGGACCATTCACCCCTCCACTTT
>few|TRBJ2-5|TRBD2|TRBV7-2
CASSPPLAGYQETQYF
TGTGCCAGCAGCCCTCCTCTAGCGGGGTACCAAGAGACCCAGTACTTC
>.|TRBJ1-6|.|TRBV3-1
CASSQAARQNSPLHF
TGTGCCAGCAGCCAAGCGGCACGGCAAAATTCACCCCTCCACTTT
>.|TRBJ2-2|.|TRBV29-1
CSVEVAEGTGELFF
TGCAGCGTTGAAGTAGCCGAAGGAACGGGGGAGCTGTTTTTT
>.|TRBJ1-1|.|TRBV5-6
CASSFGDLAFF
TGTGCCAGCAGCTTCGGGGATCTGGCTTTCTTT
>.|TRBJ1-1|.|TRBV6-5
CASSTGPLNTEAFF
TGTGCCAGCAGTACCGGGCCCCTGAACACTGAAGCTTTCTTT
>.|TRBJ2-7|.|TRBV7-9
CASIPPEQYF
TGTGCCAGCATCCCGCCTGAGCAGTACTTC
>.|TRBJ2-7|.|TRBV6-2/TRBV6-3
CASSSGTAGYEQYF
TGTGCCAGCAGTTCCGGGACCGCGGGCTACGAGCAGTACTTC
>.|TRBJ2-1|.|TRBV21-1
CASSKDGSGRITQFF
TGTGCCAGCAGCAAAGATGGTAGCGGGAGGATTACGCAGTTCTTC
>.|TRBJ2-2|.|TRBV5-6
CASSGGDLFTGELFF
TGTGCCAGCAGCGGGGGCGATCTATTCACCGGGGAGCTGTTTTTT
>.|TRBJ2-1|TRBD2|TRBV6-1
CASSPLMASGVSYNEQFF
TGTGCCAGTAGTCCTCTGATGGCTAGCGGGGTCTCCTACAATGAGCAGTTCTTC
>.|TRBJ2-7|.|TRBV5-5
CASSWVPGGLSEQYF
TGTGCCAGCAGCTGGGTCCCAGGTGGCCTCTCCGAGCAGTACTTC
>few|TRBJ2-7|.|TRBV5-1
CASSLDYRIAYEQYF
TGCGCCAGCAGCTTGGACTACCGAATAGCCTACGAGCAGTACTTC
>few|TRBJ2-7|TRBD1|TRBV2
CASSDETGGSYEQYF
TGTGCCAGCAGTGACGAGACAGGGGGATCCTACGAGCAGTACTTC
>.|TRBJ1-2|TRBD1|TRBV15
CATSDRTGFATGYGYTF
TGTGCCACCAGCGATCGGACAGGGTTCGCAACCGGCTATGGCTACACCTTC
>.|TRBJ2-3|TRBD2|TRBV20-1
CSAITGTSVTDTQYF
TGCAGTGCTATAACCGGGACTAGCGTGACAGATACGCAGTATTTT
>few|TRBJ2-4|.|TRBV4-1
CASSQEERLGKNIQYF
TGCGCCAGCAGCCAAGAGGAGAGACTAGGAAAAAACATTCAGTACTTC
>.|TRBJ1-5|.|TRBV20-1
CSASPGFNQPQHF
TGCAGTGCTAGCCCCGGATTCAATCAGCCCCAGCATTTT
>.|TRBJ1-4|.|TRBV4-3
CASSQVLREKLFF
TGCGCCAGCAGCCAGGTACTTCGTGAAAAACTGTTTTTT
>.|TRBJ2-1|.|TRBV7-8
CASSLAVLNEQFF
TGTGCCAGCAGCTTAGCGGTTTTGAATGAGCAGTTCTTC
>.|TRBJ2-7|.|TRBV5-6
CASRPVEGGLGYEQYF
TGTGCCAGCAGACCGGTCGAGGGAGGCCTCGGCTACGAGCAGTACTTC
>.|TRBJ2-7|.|TRBV18
CASSPVAVVSYEQYF
TGTGCCAGCTCACCAGTAGCGGTAGTCTCCTACGAGCAGTACTTC
>few|TRBJ1-1|.|TRBV5-1
CASSSSRATEAFF
TGCGCCAGCAGCTCCTCGCGGGCCACTGAAGCTTTCTTT
>.|TRBJ1-5|TRBD1|TRBV20-1
CSASTGGYDQPQHF
TGCAGTGCTTCGACAGGGGGATATGATCAGCCCCAGCATTTT
>.|TRBJ2-7|TRBD2|TRBV29-1
CSVGGPGLAGTYEQYF
TGCAGCGTTGGGGGGCCGGGACTAGCGGGAACATACGAGCAGTACTTC
>.|TRBJ1-1|.|TRBV29-1
CSVKRQGVNTEAFF
TGCAGCGTTAAGAGGCAGGGCGTGAACACTGAAGCTTTCTTT
>.|TRBJ2-5|TRBD2|TRBV15
CATSRGRPSGRIKETQYF
TGTGCCACCAGCAGAGGCCGCCCTAGCGGGAGAATTAAGGAGACCCAGTACTTC
>few|TRBJ2-5|.|TRBV29-1
CSVQPTGPETQYF
TGCAGCGTTCAACCGACAGGACCCGAGACCCAGTACTTC
>few|TRBJ2-7|.|TRBV20-1
CSATPTGRSYEQYF
TGCAGTGCTACGCCTACCGGCCGGTCCTACGAGCAGTACTTC
>.|TRBJ1-4|.|TRBV27
CASSPSPTNEKRFF
TGTGCCAGCAGTCCCTCCCCAACTAATGAAAAACGGTTTTTT
>.|TRBJ2-1|.|TRBV4-1
CASSQGDPLDEQFF
TGCGCCAGCAGCCAAGGGGACCCCCTTGATGAGCAGTTCTTC
>.|TRBJ2-7|.|TRBV7-9
CASSLEGGDSKRTSYEQYF
TGTGCCAGCAGCTTAGAGGGAGGGGACAGTAAGCGAACCTCCTACGAGCAGTACTTC
>.|TRBJ1-1|.|TRBV6-1
CASSSPPFSGDPNTEAFF
TGTGCCAGCAGCTCTCCTCCCTTCTCAGGGGACCCAAACACTGAAGCTTTCTTT
>few|TRBJ2-5|.|TRBV6-1
CASSSGAGAGLKETQYF
TGTGCCAGCAGCTCAGGGGCAGGGGCTGGTTTGAAAGAGACCCAGTACTTC
>few|TRBJ2-7|.|TRBV7-2
CASSLVPQNYEQYF
TGTGCCAGCAGCTTAGTACCGCAGAACTACGAGCAGTACTTC
>few|TRBJ2-7|.|TRBV20-1
CSAPRTLSYEQYF
TGCAGTGCCCCTCGGACGCTGAGCTACGAGCAGTACTTC
>.|TRBJ2-5|.|TRBV6-2/TRBV6-3
CASSYEATKSGTQYF
TGTGCCAGCAGTTACGAGGCTACAAAGAGCGGGACCCAGTACTTC
>.|TRBJ2-3|.|TRBV6-6
CASSWSQGADTQYF
TGTGCCAGCAGTTGGTCACAGGGAGCAGATACGCAGTATTTT
>few|TRBJ2-1|.|TRBV12-3/TRBV12-4
CASRVGTPSSYNEQFF
TGTGCCAGCAGGGTAGGGACTCCAAGCTCCTACAATGAGCAGTTCTTC
>.|TRBJ1-5|.|TRBV24-1
CATSDLPSGDSNQPQHF
TGTGCCACCAGTGATCTCCCCTCGGGGGATAGCAATCAGCCCCAGCATTTT
>few|TRBJ1-6|TRBD1|TRBV20-1
CSARAGTDNSPLHF
TGCAGTGCTAGGGCCGGGACAGATAATTCACCCCTCCACTTT